The next 25 T cell receptor beta chains were all read from a single sample in a study of sequential checkpoint blockade in melanoma (dated by TCRdb to the late 2010s). The sample's treatment or condition, from its label and the paper: randomized to nivolumab then ipilimumab (arm A) or the reverse (arm B). The protocol used for the library was the immunoSEQ multiplex PCR assay. Drawn from immuneACCESS, this table holds only the in-frame rearrangements with V and J called that TCRdb kept. Clones are partly lost; checked studies trace under half to an unresolved V gene and leave the rest unexplained. Recorded for this sample are about 5,200 clones; about 70% of them occurred a single time. The ten largest clones take up about 30% of the sample. Source: CD8+ T cells sorted from blood (inferred from file names), taken from a patient given nivolumab and ipilimumab in sequence. Receptors were obtained from a human donor with melanoma.

The chain recombines TRBV27 with TRBJ2-5; D remains unclear. V was trimmed by 6 bases and J by 4 bases, leaving 9 bases between them. This CDR3 is 12 amino acids long. Germline V CDR1 and CDR2: MNHEY, SMNVEV (reference sequence). The chain's CDR3 is CASSMPGETQYF. CDR3 DNA: TGTGCCAGCAGCATGCCGGGAGAGACCCAGTACTTC.

This rearrangement joins TRBV7-8 to TRBJ2-5, with 7 bases lining up with TRBD2. The J call may be incorrect, as the DNA end agrees better with TRBJ2-7. The CDR3 covers 19 residues. Germline values: CDR1 SGHVS, CDR2 FQNEAQ. The CDR3 loop reads CASSSPLREKTIDFYEQYF. The CDR3 region has the DNA TGTGCCAGCAGCTCCCCCTTGCGGGAGAAAACGATAGACTTCTACGAGCAGTACTTC.

This clone was detected a few times. This chain joins TRBV27 and TRBJ1-6; D gene uncertain. There are 12 residues in the CDR3. Germline lookup yields CDR1 MNHEY and CDR2 SMNVEV (reference sequence). V shed 5 bases and J shed 6 bases, with 5 bases lying between them. The CDR3: CASSPINSPLHF. The CDR3 DNA is TGTGCCAGCAGTCCCATTAATTCACCCCTCCACTTT.

The chain couples TRBV4-1 to TRBJ2-7; 7 bases agree with TRBD2. The V gene's germline CDR1 is MGHRA and CDR2 YSYEKL. The CDR3 runs to 15 residues. V shed 6 bases and J 2 bases; nucleotides not matched to a gene: 10. CDR3 region: CASSPFGGGAYEQYF. The CDR3 nucleotides are TGCGCCAGCAGTCCCTTTGGGGGGGGTGCCTACGAGCAGTACTTC.

The chain couples TRBV9 to TRBJ2-5; D might be TRBD2 (5 bases). This CDR3 has 14 amino acids. V lost 3 bases and J 1 base, leaving 10 bases between the germline ends. Germline values: CDR1 SGDLS, CDR2 YYNGEE. CDR3 DNA: TGTGCCAGCAGCGGGGAGAGCCTCCAAGAGACCCAGTACTTC. Translated, it gives CASSGESLQETQYF.

This clone was seen a few times. The chain recombines TRBV13 with TRBJ2-1; possible D gene TRBD2, 6 bases. The CDR3 loop spans 15 amino acids. Trimming cost V 5 bases and J 0 bases, with 11 bases left between them. In germline, CDR1 is PRHDT, CDR2 FYEKMQ (reference sequence). In DNA, the CDR3 is TGTGCCAGCAGCGACGGACTACTCTCCTACAATGAGCAGTTCTTC. Its protein is CASSDGLLSYNEQFF. Variable domain in full (rest from reference TRBV13 and TRBJ2-1): AAGVIQSPRHLIKEKRETATLKCYPIPRHDTVYWYQQGPGQDPQFLISFYEKMQSDKGSIPDRFSAQQFSDYHSELNMSSLELGDSALYFCASSDGLLSYNEQFFGPGTRLTVL.

This chain uses TRBV4-1 with TRBJ1-2, with a tentative D call TRBD1 (6 bases). V was cut by 0 bases and J by 4 bases, with 12 bases left in between. Germline V gene lookup returns CDR1 MGHRA and CDR2 YSYEKL. CDR3 size: 15 residues. The CDR3 nucleotides are TGCGCCAGCAGCCAAGATATCAGGGGTGGCTATGGCTACACCTTC. Its translation is CASSQDIRGGYGYTF.

The CDR3 region has the DNA TGCGCCAGCAGCCAAGACCCTAGCGGGGGGAAAGAGACCCAGTACTTC. As protein: CASSQDPSGGKETQYF. The J gene is TRBJ2-5, the V gene TRBV4-1; 11 bases fit TRBD2. J was trimmed by 3 bases and V by 0 bases; bases with no gene match: 3. CDR3 length: 16 amino acids. Per germline, CDR1 MGHRA and CDR2 YSYEKL.

This clone was detected only a few times. The chain employs TRBV14 and TRBJ1-1; maybe TRBD1 (6 bases). The CDR3 is made up of 13 amino acids. V was cut by 5 bases and J by 7 bases, with 14 bases left in between. The germline CDR1 and CDR2 sequences are SGHDN and FVKESK. In DNA form, the CDR3 reads TGTGCCAGCAGCACAGGGAGGGGGAATGAAGCTTTCTTT. It is translated as CASSTGRGNEAFF.

J is TRBJ2-3 and V is TRBV4-1; D is perhaps TRBD1 (5 bases). Germline loops: CDR1 MGHRA, CDR2 YSYEKL. Trimming cost V 5 bases and J 0 bases, with 15 bases left between them. The CDR3 contains 16 residues. The CDR3: CASSGLGALSTDTQYF. In DNA form, the CDR3 reads TGCGCCAGCAGCGGCCTTGGGGCTCTGAGCACAGATACGCAGTATTTT.

This chain links TRBV29-1 with TRBJ2-1, with 8 bases matching TRBD1. This CDR3 is 10 amino acids long. Per germline, CDR1 SQVTM and CDR2 ANQGSEA. V lost 6 bases and J lost 9; bases outside the gene matches: 1. The CDR3 DNA follows: TGCAGCGTCGACAGGGGTGAGCAGTTCTTC. This codes for CSVDRGEQFF.

The V and J genes are TRBV25-1 and TRBJ2-7; 12 bases agree with TRBD1. Trimming took 8 bases from V and 5 from J; bases not matched to a gene: 7. CDR3 length equals 14 residues. CDR1 MGHDK and CDR2 SYGVNS come from the germline V gene. CDR3 coding DNA: TGTGCCAGCTGGGACAGGGGGCGGTTCCACGAGCAGTACTTC. It is translated as CASWDRGRFHEQYF.

V and J are TRBV7-9 and TRBJ2-2; 9 nucleotides align to TRBD1. The CDR3 contains 15 residues. Germline CDR1 reads SEHNR; CDR2 reads FQNEAQ (reference sequence). With V trimmed by 5 bases and J by 6 bases, 7 bases remained unmatched. CDR3 nucleotide sequence: TGTGCCAGCAGCCCTGGACAGGGGCGGCCCGGGGAGCTGTTTTTT. Translated, it gives CASSPGQGRPGELFF.

V gene TRBV4-1 combines with J gene TRBJ2-3, with 11 bases lining up with TRBD2. V trimming: 2 bases; J trimming: 7 bases; junction bases outside the gene matches: 5. The CDR3 sequence is 15 residues long. The germline gives CDR1 MGHRA, CDR2 YSYEKL. The DNA of the CDR3 is TGCGCCAGCAGCCAATTAGCGGGAGGGCCGAATACGCAGTATTTT. It translates to CASSQLAGGPNTQYF.

The CDR3 loop reads CASSDNNWELFF. In DNA form, the CDR3 reads TGTGCCAGCAGTGATAATAACTGGGAGCTGTTTTTT. This chain connects TRBV2 to TRBJ2-2; D remains unclear. Germline CDR1 reads SNHLY; CDR2 reads FYNNEI. Trimming left V 3 bases short and J 9 bases short, with 8 bases between. This CDR3 contains 12 residues.

J is TRBJ1-5 and V is TRBV13; the D gene is possibly TRBD1 (6 bases). Germline lookup yields CDR1 PRHDT and CDR2 FYEKMQ (reference sequence). There are 15 residues in the CDR3. Trimming left V 4 bases short and J 6 bases short, with 16 bases between. The CDR3 loop is CASSSSGGRVQPQHF. The CDR3 region has the DNA TGTGCCAGCAGCTCTAGCGGGGGCAGGGTTCAGCCCCAGCATTTT.

The chain combines TRBV5-1 with TRBJ2-3; 14 bases line up with TRBD2. The germline CDR1 and CDR2 sequences are SGHRS and YFSETQ. V dropped 0 bases and J dropped 0; count of bases not matched to a gene: 3. CDR3 length: 18 residues. The CDR3 bases are TGCGCCAGCAGCTTGGGACTAGCGGGGGGGCATAGCACAGATACGCAGTATTTT. Translated, it gives CASSLGLAGGHSTDTQYF.

In its sample, this clone was seen a few times. The chain uses TRBV7-9 and TRBJ2-1; weak D call: TRBD2 (5 bases). V lost 4 bases to trimming and J lost 11 bases, with 9 bases between them. Germline CDR1 is SEHNR and CDR2 is FQNEAQ (reference sequence). The CDR3 covers 11 residues. Written as DNA, the CDR3 is TGTGCCAGCAGCTGGGAGTATCAGCAGTTCTTC. Translated: CASSWEYQQFF.

The chain uses TRBV2 and TRBJ2-7; perhaps TRBD2 as D (6 bases). The CDR3 runs 15 residues. V was trimmed by 2 bases and J by 3 bases, leaving 14 bases between them. Germline values: CDR1 SNHLY, CDR2 FYNNEI. CDR3 loop: CASSERAGLFYEQYF. CDR3 in DNA: TGTGCCAGCAGTGAACGGGCGGGATTGTTCTACGAGCAGTACTTC.

This clone has only one observation. The chain couples TRBV21-1 to TRBJ2-7; TRBD2 is taken as the D call from the table, unchecked against the DNA. TRBV21-1 is annotated as a pseudogene. The CDR3 is 15 amino acids. Written as DNA, the CDR3 is TGTGCCAGCAGCAAAGTGGCTAGCGGGCACTACGAGCAGTACTTC. Translating it yields CASSKVASGHYEQYF.

This clone was seen a handful of times. The chain carries TRBV7-3 and TRBJ2-3; no clear D. Germline loops: CDR1 SGHTA, CDR2 FQGTGA. The CDR3 consists of 18 residues. Trimming shortened V by 5 bases and J by 2 bases, and 23 bases separated the two germline ends. CDR3 sequence (DNA): TGTGCCAGCAGCCTATCCCCTGGGTCTGAGGCTGCCACAGATACGCAGTATTTT. Protein product: CASSLSPGSEAATDTQYF.

The V call is TRBV28, the J call TRBJ2-3, with TRBD2 matching 14 bases. V was clipped by 6 bases and J by 3 bases; unmatched bases: 8. The CDR3 contains 17 residues. CDR1 is MDHEN, CDR2 SYDVKM, per germline. CDR3 coding DNA: TGTGCCAGCAGGTCCCCCAGGACTAGCGGGAGGACAGATACGCAGTATTTT. This encodes CASRSPRTSGRTDTQYF. The entire variable domain, with the rest obtained from reference TRBV28 and TRBJ2-3, is as follows: DVKVTQSSRYLVKRTGEKVFLECVQDMDHENMFWYRQDPGLGLRLIYFSYDVKMKEKGDIPEGYSVSREKKERFSLILESASTNQTSMYLCASRSPRTSGRTDTQYFGPGTRLTVL.

The chain employs TRBV2 and TRBJ2-3, with D perhaps TRBD2 (6 bases). Germline-derived CDR1 and CDR2 are SNHLY and FYNNEI. Trimming shortened V by 5 bases and J by 0 bases, and 15 bases separated the two germline ends. CDR3 length: 16 amino acids. CDR3 sequence reads: CASSYTGTGSTDTQYF. The CDR3 DNA reads as TGTGCCAGCAGTTATACCGGGACTGGTAGCACAGATACGCAGTATTTT.

This clone is a singleton in its sample. The chain joins TRBV10-1 to TRBJ2-3; 10 nucleotides line up with TRBD1. Losses at the gene ends were 1 base for V and 6 bases for J; bases not matched to a gene: 7. Germline V gene sequence: CDR1 WNHNN, CDR2 SYGVQD (reference sequence). The CDR3 is 16 residues long. CDR3 coding DNA: TGCGCCAGCAGTGAGTTACCGGGACAGGGGTCCGATACGCAGTATTTT. Its translation is CASSELPGQGSDTQYF.

The CDR3 DNA reads TGTGCCAGCAGCTTAAATCCCGGGACTAGCGGGGATTATAGCTCTGGGGCCAACGTCCTGACTTTC. Its translation: CASSLNPGTSGDYSSGANVLTF. The chain recombines TRBV7-8 with TRBJ2-6; TRBD2 matches 13 bases. Germline V gene data show CDR1 as SGHVS and CDR2 as FQNEAQ. Trimming at V came to 2 bases and at J to 0 bases, leaving 13 bases not matched to a gene. The CDR3 extends over 22 amino acids.